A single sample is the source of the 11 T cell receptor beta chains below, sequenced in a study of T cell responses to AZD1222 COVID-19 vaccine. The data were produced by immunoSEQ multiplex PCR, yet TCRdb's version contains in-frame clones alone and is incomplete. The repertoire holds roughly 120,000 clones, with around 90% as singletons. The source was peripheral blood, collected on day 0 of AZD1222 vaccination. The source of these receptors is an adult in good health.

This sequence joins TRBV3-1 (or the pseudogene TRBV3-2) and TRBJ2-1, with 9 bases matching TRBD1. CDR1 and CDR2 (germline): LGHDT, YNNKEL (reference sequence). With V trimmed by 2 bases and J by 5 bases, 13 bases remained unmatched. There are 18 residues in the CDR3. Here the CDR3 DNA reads TGTGCCAGCAGCCAATCTTTTACAGGGGGCGCAGGTGACAATGAGCAGTTCTTC. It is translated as CASSQSFTGGAGDNEQFF.

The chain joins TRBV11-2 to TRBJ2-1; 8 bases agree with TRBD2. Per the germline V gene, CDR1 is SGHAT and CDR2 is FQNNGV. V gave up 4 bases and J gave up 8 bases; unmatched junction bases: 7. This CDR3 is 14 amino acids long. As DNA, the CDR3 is TGTGCCAGCAGCTGGACTAGCATGGTGGATGAGCAGTTCTTC. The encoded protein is CASSWTSMVDEQFF.

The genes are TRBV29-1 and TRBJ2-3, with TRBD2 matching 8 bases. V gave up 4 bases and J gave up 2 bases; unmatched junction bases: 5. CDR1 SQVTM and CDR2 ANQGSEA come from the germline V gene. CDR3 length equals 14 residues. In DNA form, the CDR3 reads TGCAGCGTTGGGGCCGGGAGGGACACAGATACGCAGTATTTT. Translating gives CSVGAGRDTDTQYF.

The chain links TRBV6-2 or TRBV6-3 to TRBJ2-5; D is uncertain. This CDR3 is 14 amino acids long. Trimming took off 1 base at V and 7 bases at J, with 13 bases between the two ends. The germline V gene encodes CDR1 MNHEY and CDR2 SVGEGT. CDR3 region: CASSYFGAEGTQYF. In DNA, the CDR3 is TGTGCCAGCAGTTACTTTGGCGCTGAAGGGACCCAGTACTTC.

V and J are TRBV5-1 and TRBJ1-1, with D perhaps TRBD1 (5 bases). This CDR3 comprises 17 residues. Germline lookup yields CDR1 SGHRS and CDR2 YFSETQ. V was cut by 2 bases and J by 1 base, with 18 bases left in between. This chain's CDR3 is CASSLETTGRKNTEAFF. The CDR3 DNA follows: TGCGCCAGCAGCTTAGAGACTACGGGACGGAAGAACACTGAAGCTTTCTTT.

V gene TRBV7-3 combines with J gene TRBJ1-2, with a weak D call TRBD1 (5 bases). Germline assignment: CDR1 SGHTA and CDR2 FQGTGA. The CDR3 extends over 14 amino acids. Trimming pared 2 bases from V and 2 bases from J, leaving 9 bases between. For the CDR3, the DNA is TGTGCCAGCAGCTTAGCAGCAGGGAACTATGGCTACACCTTC. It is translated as CASSLAAGNYGYTF.

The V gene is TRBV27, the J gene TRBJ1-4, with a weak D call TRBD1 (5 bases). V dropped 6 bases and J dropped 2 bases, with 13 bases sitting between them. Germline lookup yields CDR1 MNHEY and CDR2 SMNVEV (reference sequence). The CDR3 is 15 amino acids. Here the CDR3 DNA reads TGTGCCAGCAGAAATGCGGGGGGGACTAATGAAAAACTGTTTTTT. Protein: CASRNAGGTNEKLFF.

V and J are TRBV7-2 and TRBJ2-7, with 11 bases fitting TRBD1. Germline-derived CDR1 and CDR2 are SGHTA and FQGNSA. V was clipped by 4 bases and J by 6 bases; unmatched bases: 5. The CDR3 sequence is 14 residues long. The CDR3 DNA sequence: TGTGCCAGCAGCTACGGGGACAGGGGGGGCGAGCAGTACTTC. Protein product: CASSYGDRGGEQYF.

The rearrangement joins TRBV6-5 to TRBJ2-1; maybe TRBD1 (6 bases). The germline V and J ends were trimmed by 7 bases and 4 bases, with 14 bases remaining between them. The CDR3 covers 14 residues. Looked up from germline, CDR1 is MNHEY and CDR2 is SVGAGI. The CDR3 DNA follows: TGTGCCAGCACAGCAGGGGACAAGTACAATGAGCAGTTCTTC. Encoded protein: CASTAGDKYNEQFF.

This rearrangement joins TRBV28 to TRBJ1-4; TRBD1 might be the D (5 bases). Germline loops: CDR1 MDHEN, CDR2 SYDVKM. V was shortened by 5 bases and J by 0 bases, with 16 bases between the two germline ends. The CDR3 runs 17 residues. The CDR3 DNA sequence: TGTGCCAGCAGTCCGACAGATTTAGCCGCAACTAATGAAAAACTGTTTTTT. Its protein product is CASSPTDLAATNEKLFF.

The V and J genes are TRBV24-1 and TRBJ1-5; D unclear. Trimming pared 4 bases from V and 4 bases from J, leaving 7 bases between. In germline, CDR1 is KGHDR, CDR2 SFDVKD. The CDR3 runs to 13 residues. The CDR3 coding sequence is TGTGCCACCAGTGAGACGGGGAATCAGCCCCAGCATTTT. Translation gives CATSETGNQPQHF.